Following are 11 T cell receptor beta chains from one sample sequenced in a study of blood T cells in healthy people across ages. A second PCR, run for roughly 7 to 11 cycles, used a sample-barcoded 5' primer plus a J-beta primer mix. TCRdb re-called the 5' RACE reads through MiXCR, storing one row per CDR3 protein. Of fewer than 750,000 distinct CDR3 sequences listed, 52% are singletons. Sequencing was carried out using blood. These receptors were collected from a woman of 80 years or more in good health.

The count of this clonotype is one. The chain joins TRBV3-1 to TRBJ2-7, with a tentative D call TRBD2 (6 bases). The CDR3 is 14 residues long. V lost 4 bases to trimming and J lost 2 bases, with 12 bases between them. CDR1 is LGHDT, CDR2 YNNKEL, per germline (reference sequence). The CDR3 loop is CASSPYRTTYEQYF. CDR3 in DNA: TGTGCCAGCAGCCCCTACAGGACTACCTACGAGCAGTACTTC.

Notes on this clonotype: A read error may be the cause here, since a much bigger clone is one base away. The CDR3 region is CASSNGERVADTQYF. CDR3 in DNA: TGTGCCAGCAGCAATGGGGAAAGGGTGGCAGATACGCAGTATTTT. This chain joins TRBV12-3 or TRBV12-4 and TRBJ2-3; D unclear. V shed 6 bases and J shed 4 bases, with 17 bases lying between them. The CDR3 is made up of 15 amino acids.

The chain recombines TRBV9 with TRBJ1-2; D gene uncertain. CDR1 is SGDLS and CDR2 is YYNGEE in the germline V gene. The V end lost 3 bases, the J end lost 6 bases, and 12 bases lay between the germline ends. This CDR3 spans 13 amino acids. The CDR3 DNA reads as TGTGCCAGCAGCGCATTCCGATGGAATGGCTACACCTTC. It yields the protein CASSAFRWNGYTF.

This chain joins TRBV25-1 and TRBJ2-1; D remains unclear. V was trimmed by 1 base and J by 8 bases, leaving 9 bases between them. Looked up from germline, CDR1 is MGHDK and CDR2 is SYGVNS. The CDR3 spans 13 residues. The CDR3 loop is CASSEWSSDEQFF. For the CDR3, the DNA is TGTGCCAGCAGTGAATGGTCAAGCGATGAGCAGTTCTTC.

V and J are TRBV18 and TRBJ2-2; D perhaps matches TRBD1 (5 bases). This CDR3 contains 14 residues. Germline V gene sequence: CDR1 KGHSH, CDR2 LQKENI. V was pared by 6 bases and J by 2 bases, with 10 bases between. The CDR3 DNA reads TGTGCCAGCTCCCCAGACAGCAACACCGGGGAGCTGTTTTTT. It codes for CASSPDSNTGELFF.

The chain recombines TRBV20-1 with TRBJ2-2; the D gene is possibly TRBD1 (6 bases). The germline gives CDR1 DFQATT, CDR2 SNEGSKA (reference sequence). V was shortened by 1 base and J by 3 bases, with 9 bases between the two germline ends. The CDR3 covers 14 residues. Written as DNA, the CDR3 is TGCAGTGCTAGAGTCAGGGGAGACACCGGGGAGCTGTTTTTT. Amino acid sequence: CSARVRGDTGELFF.

Points on this clonotype: Since a much larger clone is just one base distant, this may be a read error. The chain couples TRBV20-1 to TRBJ2-1; 7 nucleotides agree with TRBD2. The CDR3 length is 14 residues. The germline CDR1 and CDR2 sequences are DFQATT and SNEGSKA (reference sequence). Losses at the gene ends were 1 base for V and 9 bases for J; bases not matched to a gene: 9. The CDR3, as DNA: TGCAGTGCTAGAGTAAGCGGGACTGGCGGTGAGCAGTTCTTC. Translation gives CSARVSGTGGEQFF.

The genes are TRBV7-3 and TRBJ2-6, with D unresolved. Between the trimmed V and J ends, which lost 1 base and 0 bases, there was a span of 7 bases. In germline, CDR1 is SGHTA, CDR2 FQGTGA. This CDR3 comprises 16 residues. The CDR3 bases are TGTGCCAGCAGCTTAATGCCGTCCTCTGGGGCCAACGTCCTGACTTTC. Amino acids: CASSLMPSSGANVLTF.

This clonotype came up many times. The V call is TRBV12-3 or TRBV12-4, the J call TRBJ2-1; possible D gene TRBD1, 5 bases. V gave up 5 bases and J gave up 0 bases, with 8 bases separating them. CDR3 size: 14 residues. This chain's CDR3 is CASSGQYSYNEQFF. Here the CDR3 DNA reads TGTGCCAGCAGTGGACAATACTCCTACAATGAGCAGTTCTTC.

Note on this clonotype: One base away lies a much larger clone, so this may be a sequencing read error. The chain carries TRBV5-1 and TRBJ2-5; D unresolved. With 0 bases removed from V and 11 bases from J, the gap between germline ends came to 23 bases. CDR1 is SGHRS and CDR2 is YFSETQ in the germline V gene. CDR3 length equals 16 residues. The chain's CDR3 is CASSLVPVSSYNEQYF. The DNA of the CDR3 is TGCGCCAGCAGCTTGGTTCCGGTGAGCTCCTACAATGAGCAGTACTTC.

Concerning this clonotype itself: With a much larger clone just one base away, this may be a read error. V gene TRBV5-1 combines with J gene TRBJ2-1; no clear D. This CDR3 region has 14 residues. The V gene lost 7 bases and the J gene lost 6 bases, with 17 bases spanning the gap. Germline assignment: CDR1 SGHRS and CDR2 YFSETQ. This CDR3 reads CASGVLPVCNEQFF. CDR3 coding DNA: TGCGCCAGCGGGGTACTACCGGTCTGCAATGAGCAGTTCTTC.